The clone carrying this T cell receptor (beta chain) was recorded many times. These data originate in a study of early T cells in non-severe SARS-CoV-2 infection. The CDR3 has 13 residues. The germline CDR1 and CDR2 sequences are SNHLY and FYNNEI. Deletions cut 10 bases from V and 5 bases from J, with 17 bases between. Unique molecular identifiers tagged individual cDNA molecules. MiXCR, run by TCRdb on the 5' RACE reads, gives a single entry per CDR3 protein. The repertoire holds about 33,000 distinct CDR3 sequences, with 6% to 8.5% as singletons. This clonotype was sampled from an adult who was a healthcare worker with PCR-confirmed SARS-CoV-2 infection or an uninfected control (not recorded which). Sequencing was done on a sample of whole blood. The genes are TRBV2 and TRBJ2-5; the D gene is possibly TRBD2 (5 bases). CDR3 in amino acids: CAITPGLGETQYF. CDR3 nucleotide sequence: TGTGCCATAACGCCGGGATTGGGGGAGACCCAGTACTTC.